This T cell receptor beta chain was recovered during a study of early T cells in non-severe SARS-CoV-2 infection. As for the study in general: Sequencing was performed on bulk RNA from unsorted whole blood, leaving chains unpaired.

Whole-study results and caveats: There was a bias toward anti-spike CD8 responses in VDJdb matching, which missed private and CD4 specificities.

Ten or more counts support this clonotype. The antigen is not known. In germline, CDR1 is SGHTA, CDR2 FQGNSA. This CDR3 has 12 amino acids. Trimming took off 3 bases at V and 10 bases at J, with 12 bases between the two ends. Unique molecular identifiers were attached to individual cDNA molecules. TCRdb reanalysed the 5' RACE reads using MiXCR and keeps one entry per CDR3 protein. The sample includes tens of thousands of distinct CDR3 sequences, around 6% of them seen just once. This TCR derives from an adult who was a healthcare worker with PCR-confirmed SARS-CoV-2 infection or an uninfected control (not recorded which). The material sequenced was whole blood. The chain employs TRBV7-2 and TRBJ1-1, with a weak D call TRBD1 (5 bases). The CDR3 sequence: CASSFPQGGAFF. In DNA form, the CDR3 reads TGTGCCAGCAGCTTTCCCCAGGGCGGAGCTTTCTTT.